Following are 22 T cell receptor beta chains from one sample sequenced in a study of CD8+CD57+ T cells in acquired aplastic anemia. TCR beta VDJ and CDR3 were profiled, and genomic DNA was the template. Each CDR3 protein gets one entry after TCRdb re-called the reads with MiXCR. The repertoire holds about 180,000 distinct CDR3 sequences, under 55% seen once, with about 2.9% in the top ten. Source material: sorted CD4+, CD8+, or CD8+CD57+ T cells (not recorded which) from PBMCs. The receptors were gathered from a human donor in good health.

The CDR3 protein is CASSLGRGYGYTF. CDR3 coding DNA: TGTGCCAGTAGTCTGGGAAGGGGCTATGGCTACACCTTC. This sequence joins TRBV19 and TRBJ1-2; tentatively, D is TRBD1 (5 bases). This CDR3 has 13 residues. V lost 5 bases and J lost 4, with 11 bases in between. Germline V lookup: CDR1 LNHDA, CDR2 SQIVND (reference sequence).

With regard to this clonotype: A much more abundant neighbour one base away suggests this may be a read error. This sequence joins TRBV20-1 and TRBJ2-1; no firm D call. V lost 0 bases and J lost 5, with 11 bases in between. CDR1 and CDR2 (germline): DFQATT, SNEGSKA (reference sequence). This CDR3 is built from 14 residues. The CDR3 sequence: CSARDGPTHNEQFF. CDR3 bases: TGCAGTGCTAGAGATGGACCTACTCACAATGAGCAGTTCTTC.

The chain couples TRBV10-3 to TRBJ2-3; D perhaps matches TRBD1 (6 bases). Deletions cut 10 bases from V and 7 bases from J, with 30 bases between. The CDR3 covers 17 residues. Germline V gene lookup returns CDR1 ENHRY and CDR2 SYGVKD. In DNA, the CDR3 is TGTGCCACCCGCCGGGACATAAGTGAGTCGATGAGGAATACGCAGTATTTT. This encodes CATRRDISESMRNTQYF.

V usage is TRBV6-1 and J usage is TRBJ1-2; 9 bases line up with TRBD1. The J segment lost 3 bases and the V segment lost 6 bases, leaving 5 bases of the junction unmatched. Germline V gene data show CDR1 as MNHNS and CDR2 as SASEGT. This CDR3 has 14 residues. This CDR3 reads CASRIQGADYGYTF. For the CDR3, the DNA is TGTGCCAGCAGAATACAGGGGGCGGACTATGGCTACACCTTC.

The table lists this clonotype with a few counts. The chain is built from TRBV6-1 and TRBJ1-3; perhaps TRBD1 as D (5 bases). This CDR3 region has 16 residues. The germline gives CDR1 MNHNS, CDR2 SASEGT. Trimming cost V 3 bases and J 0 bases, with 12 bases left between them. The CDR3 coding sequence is TGTGCCAGCAGTGAGGGGGACGGATACTCTGGAAACACCATATATTTT. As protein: CASSEGDGYSGNTIYF.

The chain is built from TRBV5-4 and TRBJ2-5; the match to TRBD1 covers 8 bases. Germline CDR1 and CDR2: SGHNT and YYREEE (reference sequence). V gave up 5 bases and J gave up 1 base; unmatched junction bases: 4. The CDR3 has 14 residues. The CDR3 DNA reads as TGTGCCAGCAGTTCCGGACAGGGCCAAGAGACCCAGTACTTC. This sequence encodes CASSSGQGQETQYF.

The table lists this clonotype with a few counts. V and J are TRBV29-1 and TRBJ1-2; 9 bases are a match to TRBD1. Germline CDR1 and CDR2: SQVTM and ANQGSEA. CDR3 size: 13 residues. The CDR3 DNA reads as TGCAGATCAAATCGGGACAGGGCCTATGGCTACACCTTC. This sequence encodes CRSNRDRAYGYTF.

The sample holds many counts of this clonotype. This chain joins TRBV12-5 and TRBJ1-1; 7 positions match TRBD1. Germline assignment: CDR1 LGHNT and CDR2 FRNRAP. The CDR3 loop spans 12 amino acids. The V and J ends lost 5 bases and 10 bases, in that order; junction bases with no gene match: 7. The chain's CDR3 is CASGRDRVGAFF. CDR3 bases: TGTGCTAGTGGTCGCGACAGGGTCGGAGCTTTCTTT.

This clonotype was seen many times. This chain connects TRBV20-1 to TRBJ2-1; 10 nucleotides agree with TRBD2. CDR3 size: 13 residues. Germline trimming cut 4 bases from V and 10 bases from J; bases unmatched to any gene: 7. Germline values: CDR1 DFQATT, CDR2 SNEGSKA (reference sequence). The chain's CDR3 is CSAIYTSGIEQFF. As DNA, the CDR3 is TGCAGTGCTATCTATACTAGCGGGATCGAGCAGTTCTTC.

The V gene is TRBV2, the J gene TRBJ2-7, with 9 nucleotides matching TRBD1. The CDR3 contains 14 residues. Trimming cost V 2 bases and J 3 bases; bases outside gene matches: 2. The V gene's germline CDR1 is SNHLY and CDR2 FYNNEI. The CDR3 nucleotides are TGTGCCAGCAGTGAAACAGGGGGCGGCTACGAGCAGTACTTC. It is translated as CASSETGGGYEQYF.

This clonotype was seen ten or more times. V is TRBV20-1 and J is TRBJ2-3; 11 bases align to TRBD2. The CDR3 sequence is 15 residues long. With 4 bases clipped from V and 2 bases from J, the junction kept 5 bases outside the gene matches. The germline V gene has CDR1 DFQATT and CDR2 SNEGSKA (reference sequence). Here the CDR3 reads CSATRLAGNTDTQYF. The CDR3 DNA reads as TGCAGTGCTACTAGACTAGCGGGGAACACAGATACGCAGTATTTT.

CDR3 sequence: CASSQSGSRWYNEQFF. The CDR3 DNA is TGCGCCAGCAGCCAAAGCGGGAGCAGGTGGTACAATGAGCAGTTCTTC. The chain has TRBV5-1 and TRBJ2-1, with TRBD2 matching over 8 bases. The germline CDR1 and CDR2 sequences are SGHRS and YFSETQ. Trimming cost V 4 bases and J 4 bases; bases outside gene matches: 10. The CDR3 covers 16 residues.

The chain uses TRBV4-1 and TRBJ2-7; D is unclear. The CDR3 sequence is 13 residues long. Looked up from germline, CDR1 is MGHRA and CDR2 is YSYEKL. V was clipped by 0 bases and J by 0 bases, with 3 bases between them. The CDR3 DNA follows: TGCGCCAGCAGCCAAGATTCCTCCTACGAGCAGTACTTC. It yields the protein CASSQDSSYEQYF.

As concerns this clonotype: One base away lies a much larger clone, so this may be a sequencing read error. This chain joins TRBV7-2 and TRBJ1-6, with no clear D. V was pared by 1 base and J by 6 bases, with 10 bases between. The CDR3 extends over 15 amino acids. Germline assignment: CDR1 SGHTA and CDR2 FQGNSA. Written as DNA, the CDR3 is TGTGCCAGCAGCTTAGTTGTTGTCCCTAATTCACCCCTCCACTTT. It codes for CASSLVVVPNSPLHF.

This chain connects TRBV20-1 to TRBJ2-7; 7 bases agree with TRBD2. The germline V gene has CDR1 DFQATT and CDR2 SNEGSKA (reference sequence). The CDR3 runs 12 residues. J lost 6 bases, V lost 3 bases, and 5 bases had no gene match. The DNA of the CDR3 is TGCAGTGCTAGGAAAGCGGGAACCGAGCAGTACTTC. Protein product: CSARKAGTEQYF.

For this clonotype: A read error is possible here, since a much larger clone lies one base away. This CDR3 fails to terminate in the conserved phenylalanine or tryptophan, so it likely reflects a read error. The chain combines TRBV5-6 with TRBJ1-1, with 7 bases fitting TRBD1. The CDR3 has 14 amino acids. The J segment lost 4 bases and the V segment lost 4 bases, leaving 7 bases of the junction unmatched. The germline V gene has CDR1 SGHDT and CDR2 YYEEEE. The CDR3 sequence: CASSPDRAATEAFS. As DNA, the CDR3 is TGTGCCAGCAGCCCTGACAGGGCCGCCACTGAAGCTTTCTCT.

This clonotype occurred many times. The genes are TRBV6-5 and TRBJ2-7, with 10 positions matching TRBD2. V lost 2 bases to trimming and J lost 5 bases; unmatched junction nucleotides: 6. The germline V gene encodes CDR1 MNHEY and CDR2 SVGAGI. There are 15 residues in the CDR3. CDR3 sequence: CASSYELAGADEQYF. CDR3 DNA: TGTGCCAGCAGTTACGAGCTAGCGGGAGCGGACGAGCAGTACTTC.

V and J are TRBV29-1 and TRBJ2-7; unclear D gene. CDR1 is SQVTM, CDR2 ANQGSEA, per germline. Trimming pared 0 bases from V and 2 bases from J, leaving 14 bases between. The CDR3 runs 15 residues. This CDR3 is CSVEDRAGPTYEQYF. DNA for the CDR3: TGCAGCGTTGAAGATCGCGCAGGCCCAACCTACGAGCAGTACTTC.

In nucleotides, the CDR3 is TGTGCCACCAGTGACGCCGGGGCTAGCGACTACAATGAGCAGTTCTTC. Protein: CATSDAGASDYNEQFF. V is TRBV24-1 and J is TRBJ2-1; a possible D gene is TRBD2 (6 bases). Trimming cost V 4 bases and J 3 bases, with 15 bases left between them. The length of the CDR3 is 16 residues. Per germline, CDR1 KGHDR and CDR2 SFDVKD.

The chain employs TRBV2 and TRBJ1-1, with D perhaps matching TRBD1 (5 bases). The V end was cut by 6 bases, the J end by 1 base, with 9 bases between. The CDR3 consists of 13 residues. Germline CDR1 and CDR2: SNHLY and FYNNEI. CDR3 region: CASSNQGNTEAFF. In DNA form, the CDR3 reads TGTGCCAGCAGCAACCAGGGGAACACTGAAGCTTTCTTT. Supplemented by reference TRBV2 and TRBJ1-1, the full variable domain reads EPEVTQTPSHQVTQMGQEVILRCVPISNHLYFYWYRQILGQKVEFLVSFYNNEISEKSEIFDDQFSVERPDGSNFTLKIRSTKLEDSAMYFCASSNQGNTEAFFGQGTRLTVV.

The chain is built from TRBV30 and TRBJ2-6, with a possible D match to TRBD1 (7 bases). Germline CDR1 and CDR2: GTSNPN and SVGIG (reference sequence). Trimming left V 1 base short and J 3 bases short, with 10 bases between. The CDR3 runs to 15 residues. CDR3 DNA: TGTGCCTGGAGTGCAGGGGGGCTTGGGGCCAACGTCCTGACTTTC. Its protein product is CAWSAGGLGANVLTF. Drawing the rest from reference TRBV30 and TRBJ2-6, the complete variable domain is SQTIHQWPATLVQPVGSPLSLECTVEGTSNPNLYWYRQAAGRGLQLLFYSVGIGQISSEVPQNLSASRPQDRQFILSSKKLLLSDSGFYLCAWSAGGLGANVLTFGAGSRLTVL.

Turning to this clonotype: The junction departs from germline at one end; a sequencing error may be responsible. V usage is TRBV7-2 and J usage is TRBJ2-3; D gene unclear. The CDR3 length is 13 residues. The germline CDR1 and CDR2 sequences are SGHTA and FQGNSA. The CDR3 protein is CAGSLNTGDTQYF. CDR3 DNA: TGTGCCGGCAGCCTGAATACGGGAGATACGCAGTATTTT.